The rows below give T cell receptor beta chains drawn from one sample of a study of CXCR3-negative and CXCR3-positive naive CD8 T cells. TCRdb re-called the 5' RACE reads; one entry per CDR3 protein, DNA not given. This table lists about 40,000 distinct CDR3 sequences. Sequencing input: memory CD8+ T cells from blood. Receptors originate from a human donor in good health. Some clones in this sample may be carry-over from other donors' samples. Both conserved end residues are part of each CDR3. Size is stated for part of the rows, as once, few or many counts, or as a class when the clone is expanded.

abundance	j_gene	len	v_gene	CDR3aa
medium-sized	TRBJ2-1	12	TRBV25-1	CASSLILGEQFF
-	TRBJ2-1	14	TRBV30	CAWSSTGRYNEQFF
-	TRBJ2-3	13	TRBV28	CASSLWGSDTQYF
-	TRBJ2-1	16	TRBV19	CASTYPGGSSYNEQFF
-	TRBJ2-3	16	TRBV6-1	CASSEGTVIGKDTQYF
-	TRBJ1-5	15	TRBV4-3	CAGSPTWGSNQPQHF
-	TRBJ2-7	16	TRBV7-9	CASSSHATDRGREQYF
-	TRBJ2-3	16	TRBV6-4	CASSPTGTGGTDTQYF
-	TRBJ2-1	16	TRBV20-1	CSASASGGESYNEQFF
-	TRBJ2-3	15	TRBV12-3/TRBV12-4	CASSLGGGLTDTQYF
-	TRBJ2-1	15	TRBV6-5	CASSYWQGSYNEQFF
-	TRBJ1-1	16	TRBV12-3/TRBV12-4	CASSFTQGAENTEAFF
-	TRBJ1-3	14	TRBV29-1	CSVKGRGSGNTIYF
-	TRBJ2-3	15	TRBV4-2	CASSQVSGEADTQYF
-	TRBJ2-5	18	TRBV4-1	CASSQGRGLAGEGETQYF
medium-sized	TRBJ1-1	16	TRBV30	CAWREGQDIGGAEAFF
-	TRBJ2-3	15	TRBV6-4	CASKETSGSTDTQYF
-	TRBJ2-1	15	TRBV27	CASSPTGGTYNEQFF
-	TRBJ2-7	14	TRBV4-3	CASSQVAGVYEQYF
-	TRBJ2-1	12	TRBV7-9	CASSPGSWEQFF
-	TRBJ2-7	14	TRBV27	CASSSTVYSYEQYF
-	TRBJ1-4	15	TRBV7-6	CASSLGTGNSMGLFF
-	TRBJ2-1	19	TRBV4-1	CASSHRWGASTNSYNEQFF
-	TRBJ2-7	13	TRBV7-9	CASSPIPVDEQYF
-	TRBJ1-1	13	TRBV29-1	CSVEGGLQPEAFF
-	TRBJ2-2	22	TRBV19	CASSITTAVTGARGPSTGELFF
-	TRBJ2-7	12	TRBV29-1	CSVWDTSYEQYF
-	TRBJ2-7	14	TRBV5-5	CASSLRPVTYEQYF
-	TRBJ2-3	14	TRBV5-6	CASSLIGALDTQYF
-	TRBJ1-2	15	TRBV10-3	CAISPVGAPNYGYTF
-	TRBJ1-2	12	TRBV20-1	CTAPIGDFGYTF
-	TRBJ1-1	15	TRBV11-2	CASSLGVTGASEAFF
-	TRBJ2-2	15	TRBV7-3	CASSLVIRYTGELFF
-	TRBJ2-1	15	TRBV20-1	CSATTAPGSYNEQFF
-	TRBJ2-5	17	TRBV12-5	CASGLVQLAGAGETQYF
-	TRBJ1-1	15	TRBV29-1	CSAKPLRDLNTEAFF
-	TRBJ2-5	16	TRBV9	CASSQGNLGEGETQYF
-	TRBJ1-4	11	TRBV12-3/TRBV12-4	CASSFGGKLFF
-	TRBJ2-7	16	TRBV28	CASSPQKGARSYEQYF
-	TRBJ2-2	13	TRBV20-1	CSARDRRTGELFF
-	TRBJ2-3	17	TRBV6-1	CASSEALTGGRDGTQYF
-	TRBJ2-7	17	TRBV27	CASSLSLGDYNSYEQYF
-	TRBJ1-3	13	TRBV7-8	CASSPRSGNTIYF
-	TRBJ2-7	13	TRBV29-1	CSAGTGTYYEQYF
-	TRBJ2-7	15	TRBV7-6	CASSPGDREPYEQYF
-	TRBJ2-7	13	TRBV29-1	CSATGGAGYEQYF
-	TRBJ2-1	15	TRBV29-1	CSVLGGHSSYNEQFF
-	TRBJ1-1	12	TRBV18	CASSPSVAEAFF
-	TRBJ2-7	14	TRBV7-9	CASSPGTGTYEQYF
-	TRBJ2-1	15	TRBV12-3/TRBV12-4	CASRDGGAPFDEQFF
-	TRBJ2-3	15	TRBV4-3	CASGEQTGGTDTQYF
-	TRBJ2-7	14	TRBV12-1	CASRTQGVGNEQYF
-	TRBJ1-1	15	TRBV5-1	CASSLVPEGNTEAFF
-	TRBJ2-3	14	TRBV20-1	CSAGDVGIPLTQYF